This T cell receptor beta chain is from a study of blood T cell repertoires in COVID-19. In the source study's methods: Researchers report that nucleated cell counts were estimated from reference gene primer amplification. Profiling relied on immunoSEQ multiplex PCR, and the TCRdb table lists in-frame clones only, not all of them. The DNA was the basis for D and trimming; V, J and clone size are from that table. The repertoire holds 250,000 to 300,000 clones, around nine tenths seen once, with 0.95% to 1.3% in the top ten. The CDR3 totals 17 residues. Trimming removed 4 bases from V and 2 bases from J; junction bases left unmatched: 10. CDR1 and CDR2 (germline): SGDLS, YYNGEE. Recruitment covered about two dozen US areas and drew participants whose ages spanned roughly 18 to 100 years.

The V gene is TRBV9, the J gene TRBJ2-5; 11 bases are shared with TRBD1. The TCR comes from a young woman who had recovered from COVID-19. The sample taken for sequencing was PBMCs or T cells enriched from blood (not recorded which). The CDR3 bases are TGTGCCAGCAGCCCCCAGGGGACAGGGGGTTTTCAAGAGACCCAGTACTTC. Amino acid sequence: CASSPQGTGGFQETQYF. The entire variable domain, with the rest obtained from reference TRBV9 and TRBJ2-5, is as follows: DSGVTQTPKHLITATGQRVTLRCSPRSGDLSVYWYQQSLDQGLQFLIQYYNGEERAKGNILERFSAQQFPDLHSELNLSSLELGDSALYFCASSPQGTGGFQETQYFGPGTRLLVL.